This T cell receptor (beta chain) was identified in a study of blood T cell repertoires in COVID-19 (TCRdb year 2020). At the level of the whole study: Samples from collaborators originated in the United States, Italy and Spain and spanned both the acute and convalescent phases of COVID-19. The prospective study material was composed of cDNA or gDNA derived from T cells, B-cell-depleted T cells, or PBMCs. Deeply sampled blood TCRbeta repertoires from subjects exposed to, actively infected with, or recovered from COVID-19 were included in the dataset. A freely available public database, intended as a resource for researchers studying the immune response to SARS-CoV-2, is where the repertoires were released. The samples were drawn from the first 160 participants of the ongoing ImmuneRACE study and from about 1,200 subjects provided by 6 global collaborators. Sample metadata almost always included a de-identified subject ID, COVID-19 status, age in years and sex. Where available, HLA class I and class II types were obtained from metadata supplied by the sample provider rather than from assay-based typing. Broad study findings and their caveats: Clinical and demographic metadata were provided uncurated, with the amount varying by source and participant.

TCRbeta CDR3 regions were amplified from genomic DNA by means of the immunoSEQ Assay, a bias-controlled multiplex PCR. Under the source paper's analysis protocol: The number of nucleated cells in each sample was estimated from the amplification of reference gene primers within the assay. To quantify the absolute abundance of each unique TCRbeta CDR3 rearrangement, sequence reads were collapsed and filtered. For each sample, productive Simpson clonality was calculated by taking the square root of Simpson's diversity index across productive rearrangements. TCRdb holds this immuneACCESS table with in-frame rearrangements only. Some clones are missing; in checked studies, unresolved V genes explain under half, and the rest has no known cause. V and J calls and clone size are given by that table; D and trimming were obtained from the DNA. The sample table shows 350,000 to 400,000 clones, and around 89% are seen once. The ten largest clones add up to around 0.91% of the sample.

As to this clone: What antigen it recognizes has not been identified. Within one base of it there is no much larger clone, and no base qualities were kept.

Its CDR3 holds 14 amino acids, cysteine through phenylalanine. Only the CDR3 region is kept as DNA, spanning 42 bases read in frame from base 1. In the germline V gene, CDR1 corresponds to SGDLS and CDR2 to YYNGEE. Trimming removed 3 bases from V and 0 bases from J, leaving 9 bases between the germline ends. Participants in the prospective study were aged roughly 18 to 90 years, lived in 24 United States geographic areas, and enrolled through a virtual design. In the prospective study, participants were assigned to cohorts based on the clinical history participants reported in a screening survey and a study questionnaire. Each participant in the prospective study had whole blood, serum and a nasopharyngeal or oropharyngeal swab collected by mobile phlebotomists. Prospective study participants could optionally give additional blood draws and questionnaires over an approximately two-month period. Blood samples from the prospective study were shipped frozen or at room temperature prior to DNA extraction.

Sequenced material: PBMCs or T cells enriched from blood (not recorded which). Here the chain combines TRBV9 and TRBJ1-2, with the D gene not confidently named. This TCR came from a woman in her 30s with acute COVID-19. For the CDR3, the sequence is CASSGGPSNYGYTF. The sequenced DNA: TGTGCCAGCAGCGGAGGTCCCTCTAACTATGGCTACACCTTC.